Reported below is one TCR beta chain. V was cut by 5 bases and J by 5 bases, with 12 bases left in between. The CDR3 consists of 14 residues. The germline gives CDR1 MNHEY, CDR2 SVGAGI. This sample was taken from a study of cytomegalovirus exposure and HLA in healthy donors. In the PCR, 60 Vbeta and 13 Jbeta primers were used. Only in-frame clones appear in the TCRdb table, and some are missing; sequencing was by immunoSEQ multiplex PCR. This sample lists about 130,000 clones; its ten largest clones have approximately 1.5%. As for the donors, each was a healthy bone marrow donor. The clonotype comes from a middle-aged woman in good health and CMV-seronegative. This chain joins TRBV6-5 and TRBJ2-2, with a weak D call TRBD2 (5 bases). Material for sequencing was PBMCs. Here the CDR3 reads CASSTTTGTGELFF. CDR3 sequence (DNA): TGTGCCAGCAGTACCACCACGGGGACCGGGGAGCTGTTTTTT.